This is a list of T cell receptor beta chains from one sample in a study of OX40 agonist ivuxolimab in advanced cancers. Some clones are missing from TCRdb's copy, which holds only in-frame ones; the method was immunoSEQ multiplex PCR. The sample lists about 89,000 clones; about 88% were seen once. The sequences come from CD4+ or CD8+ T cells sorted from blood, collected in a trial of the OX40 agonist ivuxolimab. All receptors derive from an adult with an advanced solid tumor such as melanoma, head and neck, liver or kidney cancer. CDR3s include the opening cysteine and the closing phenylalanine or tryptophan. Fields, in order: clone size, D gene, J gene, V gene, CDR3 protein, CDR3 DNA. A D gene is named only where the DNA matches it firmly. Not every row has a clone size; where given, it reads once, few, many or a size class.

clone size: -; D gene: -; J gene: TRBJ2-5; V gene: TRBV2; CDR3 protein: CASSFTEGGGGETQYF; CDR3 DNA: TGTGCCAGCAGTTTTACTGAAGGGGGCGGGGGTGAGACCCAGTACTTC
clone size: -; D gene: TRBD2; J gene: TRBJ2-1; V gene: TRBV2; CDR3 protein: CASRGLGNNEQFF; CDR3 DNA: TGTGCCAGCCGCGGACTAGGGAACAATGAGCAGTTCTTC
clone size: -; D gene: -; J gene: TRBJ2-7; V gene: TRBV2; CDR3 protein: CASSPPQKAYEQYF; CDR3 DNA: TGTGCCAGCAGTCCTCCACAGAAAGCCTACGAGCAGTACTTC
clone size: few; D gene: -; J gene: TRBJ2-7; V gene: TRBV5-6; CDR3 protein: CASSKWDRYEQYF; CDR3 DNA: TGTGCCAGCAGCAAATGGGACCGCTACGAGCAGTACTTC
clone size: -; D gene: -; J gene: TRBJ1-5; V gene: TRBV6-1; CDR3 protein: CASSEGQGPGRTLQHF; CDR3 DNA: TGTGCCAGCAGTGAAGGGCAGGGTCCGGGGAGAACCCTCCAGCATTTT
clone size: -; D gene: TRBD2; J gene: TRBJ2-3; V gene: TRBV15; CDR3 protein: CATSRLAGSTDTQYF; CDR3 DNA: TGTGCCACCAGCAGGCTAGCGGGGTCCACAGATACGCAGTATTTT
clone size: once; D gene: -; J gene: TRBJ1-1; V gene: TRBV19; CDR3 protein: CASSNVGGTEAFF; CDR3 DNA: TGTGCCAGTAGTAATGTCGGGGGCACTGAAGCTTTCTTT
clone size: -; D gene: -; J gene: TRBJ1-6; V gene: TRBV5-1; CDR3 protein: CASSLDSPSSYNSPLHF; CDR3 DNA: TGCGCCAGCAGCTTGGATAGCCCGAGCTCCTATAATTCACCCCTCCACTTT
clone size: -; D gene: -; J gene: TRBJ2-5; V gene: TRBV7-2; CDR3 protein: CASSLKSTNGLTQYF; CDR3 DNA: TGTGCCAGCAGCTTAAAGTCGACGAACGGACTGACCCAGTACTTC
clone size: -; D gene: TRBD1; J gene: TRBJ1-5; V gene: TRBV5-6; CDR3 protein: CASSLAAGQGFQPQHF; CDR3 DNA: TGTGCCAGCAGCTTGGCGGCGGGACAGGGGTTTCAGCCCCAGCATTTT
clone size: once; D gene: -; J gene: TRBJ2-5; V gene: TRBV10-2; CDR3 protein: CASSSVGETQYF; CDR3 DNA: TGCGCCAGCAGTTCGGTCGGAGAGACCCAGTACTTC
clone size: -; D gene: TRBD1; J gene: TRBJ1-1; V gene: TRBV5-1; CDR3 protein: CASSLGDRDYTEAFF; CDR3 DNA: TGCGCCAGCAGCTTGGGGGACAGGGACTACACTGAAGCTTTCTTT
clone size: -; D gene: TRBD2; J gene: TRBJ2-1; V gene: TRBV27; CDR3 protein: CASGFRASGGRGEQFF; CDR3 DNA: TGTGCCAGCGGGTTTCGAGCTAGCGGGGGGCGGGGGGAGCAGTTCTTC